Listed here are 27 T cell receptor beta chains from one sample, sequenced in a study of blood T cell repertoires in COVID-19 (dated by TCRdb to about 2020). The library was built by means of the immunoSEQ multiplex PCR assay. TCRdb took this table from immuneACCESS and kept in-frame rearrangements with V and J called. Such tables lack part of the clones; where checked against another copy, unresolved V genes explain under half of the gap, and the rest is unexplained. For this sample the table gives approximately 100,000 clones, of which 80% to 85% were detected only once. The ten largest clonotypes hold around 5.8% of the sample. Material: peripheral blood. These receptors were collected from a man aged 55 to 70 with acute or convalescent COVID-19.

This clone was recorded once. The chain has TRBV4-2 and TRBJ2-1, with 9 bases matching TRBD2. This CDR3 is built from 16 residues. In germline, CDR1 is LGHNA, CDR2 YNFKEQ. The V gene end was trimmed by 1 base and the J gene end by 7 bases; junction bases not matched to a gene: 8. The CDR3 DNA is TGTGCCAGCAGCCAAGGGGGGCTAGCGGGGAAGAATGAGCAGTTCTTC. This encodes CASSQGGLAGKNEQFF.

The CDR3 sequence: CAAGREAFF. The CDR3 region has the DNA TGTGCCGCGGGGCGTGAAGCTTTCTTT. V is TRBV19 and J is TRBJ1-1; maybe TRBD1 (5 bases). Germline V gives CDR1 LNHDA, CDR2 SQIVND (reference sequence). Trimming removed 11 bases from V and 7 bases from J, with 8 bases in between. The CDR3 is 9 amino acids. The whole variable domain, remainder taken from reference TRBV19 and TRBJ1-1, is DGGITQSPKYLFRKEGQNVTLSCEQNLNHDAMYWYRQDPGQGLRLIYYSQIVNDFQKGDIAEGYSVSREKKESFPLTVTSAQKNPTAFYLCAAGREAFFGQGTRLTVV.

The genes are TRBV10-1 and TRBJ1-5; a weak D match, TRBD1 (5 bases). Trimming shortened V by 10 bases and J by 0 bases, and 16 bases separated the two germline ends. Germline CDR1 WNHNN, CDR2 SYGVQD (reference sequence). The CDR3 consists of 15 residues. CDR3 nucleotides: TGCGCCACCCCGGGGGAGTCTCTTAGCAATCAGCCCCAGCATTTT. Protein: CATPGESLSNQPQHF.

The chain has TRBV7-8 and TRBJ2-2; 12 bases align to TRBD2. Germline values: CDR1 SGHVS, CDR2 FQNEAQ. V lost 3 bases to trimming and J lost 6 bases; unmatched junction nucleotides: 2. The CDR3 sequence is 15 residues long. The CDR3 sequence is CASSLSSGGAGELFF. The CDR3 nucleotides are TGTGCCAGCAGCTTGTCTAGCGGGGGGGCCGGGGAGCTGTTTTTT.

This clone was counted only a few times. V and J are TRBV4-1 and TRBJ2-7; 9 nucleotides align to TRBD2. The CDR3 spans 15 residues. V was clipped by 3 bases and J by 3 bases; unmatched bases: 6. Germline CDR1 is MGHRA and CDR2 is YSYEKL. CDR3 protein: CASSHTSGPDYEQYF. CDR3 DNA: TGCGCCAGCAGCCACACTAGCGGGCCCGACTACGAGCAGTACTTC.

This clone was detected once. The gene calls are TRBV3-1 (or the pseudogene TRBV3-2) and TRBJ1-2; D unclear. This CDR3 spans 12 amino acids. Germline V lookup: CDR1 LGHDT, CDR2 YNNKEL (reference sequence). Trimming removed 1 base from V and 12 bases from J, with 12 bases in between. The CDR3 protein is CASSQVPRVNTF. CDR3 DNA sequence: TGTGCCAGCAGCCAAGTCCCCCGCGTAAACACCTTC.

In this sample, this clone turned up a few times. The chain recombines TRBV7-2 with TRBJ1-4; 10 nucleotides agree with TRBD1. The CDR3 length is 14 residues. Trimming took 5 bases from V and 6 from J; bases not matched to a gene: 3. From germline, CDR1 is SGHTA and CDR2 FQGNSA. CDR3 coding DNA: TGTGCCAGCAGCCAGACAGGGGGCCATGAAAAACTGTTTTTT. Its translation: CASSQTGGHEKLFF.

The V call is TRBV7-3, the J call TRBJ2-1, with a tentative D call TRBD2 (7 bases). The CDR3 totals 13 residues. V lost 5 bases to trimming and J lost 7 bases, with 12 bases between them. The germline V gene has CDR1 SGHTA and CDR2 FQGTGA. The CDR3 spells CASSDGGQNEQFF. The CDR3 DNA reads TGTGCCAGCAGCGACGGGGGGCAGAATGAGCAGTTCTTC. The full variable domain, rest sourced from reference TRBV7-3 and TRBJ2-1, is GAGVSQTPSNKVTEKGKYVELRCDPISGHTALYWYRQSLGQGPEFLIYFQGTGAADDSGLPNDRFFAVRPEGSVSTLKIQRTERGDSAVYLCASSDGGQNEQFFGPGTRLTVL.

The chain recombines TRBV2 with TRBJ1-2; D is possibly TRBD1 (6 bases). Germline-derived CDR1 and CDR2 are SNHLY and FYNNEI. This CDR3 has 14 amino acids. The V and J ends lost 6 bases and 6 bases respectively, with 17 bases between them. The CDR3 region has the DNA TGTGCCAGCAGACCACAGGGTGCGGGCGATGGCTACACCTTC. This gives the protein CASRPQGAGDGYTF.

The chain combines TRBV10-3 with TRBJ2-3, with 12 bases identical to TRBD1. Germline V gene data show CDR1 as ENHRY and CDR2 as SYGVKD. The CDR3 length is 18 residues. After removal of 6 bases from V and 1 base from J, the junction contained 11 bases not matched to a gene. The CDR3 nucleotides are TGTGCCATCAGGTCGGGGACAGGGGGCATGGTCGGCACAGATACGCAGTATTTT. Translation gives CAIRSGTGGMVGTDTQYF.

This chain connects TRBV7-9 to TRBJ1-2, with D possibly matching TRBD1 (5 bases). V shed 5 bases and J shed 2 bases, with 9 bases lying between them. Germline CDR1 and CDR2: SEHNR and FQNEAQ (reference sequence). The CDR3 is 13 amino acids. CDR3 sequence: CASSPGANYGYTF. The CDR3 nucleotides read TGTGCCAGCAGCCCTGGGGCAAACTATGGCTACACCTTC.

This clone turned up a few times. J is TRBJ2-7 and V is TRBV6-2 or TRBV6-3; D is possibly TRBD1 (6 bases). Germline CDR1 is MNHEY and CDR2 is SVGEGT. The CDR3 runs to 15 residues. Trimming cost V 2 bases and J 2 bases, with 13 bases left between them. DNA of the CDR3: TGTGCCAGCAGTTACCAGTATACAGGGACCTACGAGCAGTACTTC. It specifies CASSYQYTGTYEQYF.

The rearrangement uses TRBV7-3 and TRBJ2-2, with TRBD2 as a possible D gene (5 bases). Germline assignment: CDR1 SGHTA and CDR2 FQGTGA. The CDR3 has 16 residues. Trimming took 5 bases from V and 5 from J, leaving 18 bases between them. The CDR3 bases are TGTGCCAGCAGCCCAAGGACGGGAACTAATACCGGGGAGCTGTTTTTT. Amino acids: CASSPRTGTNTGELFF.

V usage is TRBV29-1 and J usage is TRBJ1-1; D is unresolved. Trimming left V 3 bases short and J 0 bases short, with 5 bases between. The CDR3 has 12 amino acids. Germline lookup yields CDR1 SQVTM and CDR2 ANQGSEA. CDR3: CSVDGLNTEAFF. Here the CDR3 DNA reads TGCAGCGTTGACGGTTTGAACACTGAAGCTTTCTTT. The complete variable domain, with remaining parts taken from reference TRBV29-1 and TRBJ1-1, reads SAVISQKPSRDICQRGTSLTIQCQVDSQVTMMFWYRQQPGQSLTLIATANQGSEATYESGFVIDKFPISRPNLTFSTLTVSNMSPEDSSIYLCSVDGLNTEAFFGQGTRLTVV.

The chain couples TRBV28 to TRBJ2-3; 7 positions agree with TRBD1. With V trimmed by 7 bases and J by 6 bases, 13 bases remained unmatched. Per germline, CDR1 MDHEN and CDR2 SYDVKM. The CDR3 loop spans 15 amino acids. The CDR3 DNA is TGTGCCAGCACGAAGCCTCGAGACAGGGCCGATACGCAGTATTTT. It is translated as CASTKPRDRADTQYF.

This chain joins TRBV4-2 and TRBJ1-2, with 7 bases lining up with TRBD1. Germline lookup yields CDR1 LGHNA and CDR2 YNFKEQ. V lost 0 bases to trimming and J lost 3 bases; unmatched junction nucleotides: 4. There are 15 residues in the CDR3. For the CDR3, the DNA is TGTGCCAGCAGCCAAGAAAGGGGGCAGGACTATGGCTACACCTTC. As protein: CASSQERGQDYGYTF.

The V gene is TRBV6-5, the J gene TRBJ1-4, with 7 nucleotides matching TRBD1. The length of the CDR3 is 14 residues. The V gene end was trimmed by 4 bases and the J gene end by 4 bases; junction bases not matched to a gene: 3. Germline CDR1 and CDR2: MNHEY and SVGAGI. The CDR3 DNA sequence: TGTGCCAGCAGTTTGACAGGGATTAATGAAAAACTGTTTTTT. This encodes CASSLTGINEKLFF.

The CDR3 coding sequence is TGCGCCAGCAGCCAAGATCCCGAGGGGGCCTACGAGCAGTACTTC. The encoded protein is CASSQDPEGAYEQYF. V is TRBV4-1 and J is TRBJ2-7, with D perhaps TRBD1 (6 bases). CDR3 length: 15 amino acids. V was cut by 0 bases and J by 2 bases, with 11 bases left in between. Germline assignment: CDR1 MGHRA and CDR2 YSYEKL.

The chain carries TRBV12-3 or TRBV12-4 and TRBJ1-4, with D possibly being TRBD1 (5 bases). V lost 6 bases and J 7 bases, leaving 6 bases between the germline ends. The CDR3 totals 11 residues. The CDR3, as DNA: TGTGCCAGCAGCGACAGTGAAAAACTGTTTTTT. Amino acid sequence: CASSDSEKLFF.

The gene calls are TRBV10-2 and TRBJ2-7; D gene uncertain. The CDR3 extends over 12 amino acids. Germline-derived CDR1 and CDR2 are WSHSY and SAAADI. V was trimmed by 4 bases and J by 5 bases, leaving 9 bases between them. CDR3 in DNA: TGCGCCAGCAGTGGGCTGCAGGACGAGCAGTACTTC. It encodes CASSGLQDEQYF.

The V and J genes are TRBV12-3 or TRBV12-4 and TRBJ2-7; weak D call: TRBD1 (6 bases). The CDR3 totals 12 residues. V was pared by 6 bases and J by 6 bases, with 12 bases between. The CDR3 protein is CASSPTGTEQYF. CDR3 nucleotides: TGTGCCAGCAGCCCAACAGGGACCGAGCAGTACTTC.

This clone was observed a single time. V and J are TRBV5-4 and TRBJ2-1, with D perhaps matching TRBD2 (6 bases). This CDR3 has 15 amino acids. V dropped 4 bases and J dropped 0 bases, with 11 bases sitting between them. CDR1 SGHNT and CDR2 YYREEE come from the germline V gene (reference sequence). The CDR3 nucleotides read TGTGCCAGCAGCCGGGGGTTAAGCTCCTACAATGAGCAGTTCTTC. As protein: CASSRGLSSYNEQFF.

The V gene is TRBV6-5, the J gene TRBJ1-2; D remains ambiguous. In germline, CDR1 is MNHEY, CDR2 SVGAGI. The length of the CDR3 is 15 residues. Trimming stripped 5 bases from V and 1 base from J, with 14 bases between. The CDR3 reads CASSPLGSINYGYTF. The DNA of the CDR3 is TGTGCCAGCAGTCCCCTAGGCAGTATTAACTATGGCTACACCTTC.

This chain joins TRBV9 and TRBJ1-2; 9 positions agree with TRBD1. The CDR3 runs to 16 residues. Germline-derived CDR1 and CDR2 are SGDLS and YYNGEE. The J segment lost 4 bases and the V segment lost 0 bases, leaving 7 bases of the junction unmatched. The CDR3: CASSVEIRTGAYGYTF. CDR3 sequence (DNA): TGTGCCAGCAGCGTAGAAATCCGGACAGGGGCCTATGGCTACACCTTC.

V and J are TRBV2 and TRBJ2-1, with D hard to call. In germline, CDR1 is SNHLY, CDR2 FYNNEI. V was cut by 6 bases and J by 4 bases, with 4 bases left in between. This CDR3 is 11 amino acids long. CDR3 sequence (DNA): TGTGCCAGCAGCCTGTACAATGAGCAGTTCTTC. Translation: CASSLYNEQFF.

V usage is TRBV19 and J usage is TRBJ1-5, with a weak D call TRBD1 (6 bases). CDR1 and CDR2 from the germline V gene are LNHDA and SQIVND (reference sequence). This CDR3 is built from 13 residues. Trimming pared 7 bases from V and 2 bases from J, leaving 9 bases between. CDR3 sequence (DNA): TGTGCCAGTAAGACAGGTGGCAATCAGCCCCAGCATTTT. This codes for CASKTGGNQPQHF.

The V gene is TRBV30, the J gene TRBJ1-5; 11 bases match TRBD1. J was trimmed by 4 bases and V by 5 bases; bases with no gene match: 7. The CDR3 extends over 15 amino acids. Germline V gene data show CDR1 as GTSNPN and CDR2 as SVGIG (reference sequence). The CDR3 nucleotides are TGTGCCTGGGGACAGGGGGCATTAGGGAATCAGCCCCAGCATTTT. It encodes CAWGQGALGNQPQHF.